The 3 T cell receptor beta chains in this list originate from one sample, sequenced in a study of blood T cells in healthy people across ages. A sample-barcoded 5' primer and a J-beta primer mix were used in a second PCR of about 7 to 11 cycles. TCRdb called the 5' RACE reads again in MiXCR, with one record for every CDR3 protein. The table includes 910,000 or so distinct CDR3 sequences, roughly 50% detected once. The sequencing input was blood. Receptor source: a woman aged 60-70 years in good health.

The gene calls are TRBV7-9 and TRBJ2-7, with 7 nucleotides matching TRBD2. J gave up 2 bases and V 5 bases, and 9 bases lay outside the gene matches. Germline V gene lookup returns CDR1 SEHNR and CDR2 FQNEAQ (reference sequence). This CDR3 comprises 15 residues. CDR3 DNA: TGTGCCAGCAGCACGGGGCTAGCGGTAACCTACGAGCAGTACTTC. Protein: CASSTGLAVTYEQYF.

This chain links TRBV5-1 with TRBJ1-6; D not certain. Trimming stripped 1 base from V and 6 bases from J, with 11 bases between. CDR1 is SGHRS, CDR2 YFSETQ, per germline. The CDR3 runs 15 residues. CDR3 DNA: TGCGCCAGCAGCTTGTCCCAGGCGTCTAATTCACCCCTCCACTTT. It is translated as CASSLSQASNSPLHF.

This clonotype was counted a few times. The chain recombines TRBV6-1 with TRBJ1-2; D is uncertain. Germline values: CDR1 MNHNS, CDR2 SASEGT. The V and J ends lost 0 bases and 2 bases respectively, with 10 bases between them. The CDR3 totals 15 residues. CDR3 amino acids: CASSEAAFGNYGYTF. The CDR3 DNA sequence: TGTGCCAGCAGTGAAGCTGCATTCGGAAACTATGGCTACACCTTC.